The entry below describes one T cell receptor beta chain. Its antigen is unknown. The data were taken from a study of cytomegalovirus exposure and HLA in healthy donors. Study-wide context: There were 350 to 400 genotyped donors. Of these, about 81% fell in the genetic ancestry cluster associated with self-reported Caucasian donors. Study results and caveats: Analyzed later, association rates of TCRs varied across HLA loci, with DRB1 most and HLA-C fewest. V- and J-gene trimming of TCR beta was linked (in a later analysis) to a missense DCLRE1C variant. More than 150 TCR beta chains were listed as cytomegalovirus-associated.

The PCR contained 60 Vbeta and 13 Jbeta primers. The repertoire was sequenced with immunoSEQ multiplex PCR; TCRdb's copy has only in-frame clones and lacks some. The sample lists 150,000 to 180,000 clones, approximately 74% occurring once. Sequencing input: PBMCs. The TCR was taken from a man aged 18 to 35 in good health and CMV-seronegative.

The DNA of the CDR3 is TGTGCCAGTAAAAGGACTGGAACGCTCCAAGAGACCCAGTACTTC. It encodes CASKRTGTLQETQYF. The V call is TRBV27, the J call TRBJ2-5, with a possible D match to TRBD2 (5 bases). V lost 9 bases, J lost 1 base, and 18 bases lay in between. The CDR3 is 15 amino acids. Germline V gene sequence: CDR1 MNHEY, CDR2 SMNVEV (reference sequence).